The 8 T cell receptor beta chains given below trace back to one sample, sequenced in a study of shared clonotypes between healthy human individuals. Clones were sequenced by immunoSEQ multiplex PCR, and TCRdb holds only the in-frame ones, with some missing. Of over 700,000 clones detected, around 77% appear once; the ten largest clones hold approximately 2%. Sequenced material: memory CD4+ T cells sorted from blood. As to subset: CD45RA-negative fraction. The receptors stem from a woman aged 25-40 years in good health.

As concerns this clone: Because it lacks the conserved phenylalanine or tryptophan at the end, this CDR3 is likely a read error. Because the CDR3's place on the DNA is in doubt, the DNA is left out and the CDR3 is given as listed by TCRdb. J is TRBJ1-2 and V is TRBV4-1; TRBD1 is the table's D call and was not checked against the DNA. The CDR3 is 15 residues long, counting both termini. Per the germline V gene, CDR1 is MGHRA and CDR2 is YSYEKL. The CDR3 is CASSLHDRTGFSPEV.

The gene calls are TRBV2 and TRBJ1-5; perhaps TRBD1 as D (5 bases). The CDR3 has 15 residues. CDR1 and CDR2 (germline): SNHLY, FYNNEI. The V end was cut by 8 bases, the J end by 1 base, with 15 bases between. As DNA, the CDR3 is TGTGCCAGCTCTCGGGAGGGGATGAGCAATCAGCCCCAGCATTTT. Translated: CASSREGMSNQPQHF.

The genes are TRBV5-5 and TRBJ2-7; D is perhaps TRBD1 (6 bases). Trimming removed 2 bases from V and 2 bases from J, with 11 bases in between. CDR3 size: 14 residues. CDR1 SGHKS and CDR2 YYEKEE come from the germline V gene (reference sequence). The CDR3 region is CASSFPGHTYEQYF. CDR3 nucleotide sequence: TGTGCCAGCAGCTTCCCGGGACACACCTACGAGCAGTACTTC.

This clone was seen a handful of times. Here the CDR3 reads CAISEGQGDGYTF. CDR3 sequence (DNA): TGTGCCATCAGTGAAGGACAGGGGGACGGCTACACCTTC. V usage is TRBV10-3 and J usage is TRBJ1-2, with 10 bases identical to TRBD1. The V gene end was trimmed by 3 bases and the J gene end by 8 bases; junction bases not matched to a gene: 3. The CDR3 length is 13 residues. Germline V lookup: CDR1 ENHRY, CDR2 SYGVKD.

This rearrangement joins TRBV5-1 to TRBJ2-3, with TRBD2 matching over 11 bases. With 3 bases clipped from V and 6 bases from J, the junction kept 9 bases outside the gene matches. Germline CDR1 and CDR2: SGHRS and YFSETQ. The CDR3 covers 16 residues. CDR3 DNA: TGCGCCAGCAGCTCTCAGACTAGCGGGATTCAGGATACGCAGTATTTT. Amino acid sequence: CASSSQTSGIQDTQYF.

V gene TRBV4-1 combines with J gene TRBJ2-5; D ambiguous. Germline values: CDR1 MGHRA, CDR2 YSYEKL. The CDR3 runs to 13 residues. V was cut by 0 bases and J by 7 bases, with 9 bases left in between. CDR3 region: CASSQDPDGTQYF. CDR3 nucleotide sequence: TGCGCCAGCAGCCAAGATCCGGATGGGACCCAGTACTTC.

The rearrangement links TRBV5-1 to TRBJ2-1, with D uncertain. The CDR3 has 15 residues. Germline CDR1 and CDR2: SGHRS and YFSETQ. With 0 bases removed from V and 0 bases from J, the gap between germline ends came to 7 bases. The CDR3 loop reads CASSLDYVSYNEQFF. DNA of the CDR3: TGCGCCAGCAGCTTGGACTACGTCTCCTACAATGAGCAGTTCTTC.

This chain links TRBV29-1 with TRBJ1-1; TRBD1 aligns across 7 bases. V trimming: 7 bases; J trimming: 12 bases; junction bases outside the gene matches: 11. Germline assignment: CDR1 SQVTM and CDR2 ANQGSEA. The CDR3 covers 11 residues. CDR3 in amino acids: CSARLDRRSFF. The DNA for the CDR3 is TGCAGCGCGCGCCTGGACAGGAGGTCTTTCTTT. The whole variable domain, filled in from reference TRBV29-1 and TRBJ1-1, reads SAVISQKPSRDICQRGTSLTIQCQVDSQVTMMFWYRQQPGQSLTLIATANQGSEATYESGFVIDKFPISRPNLTFSTLTVSNMSPEDSSIYLCSARLDRRSFFGQGTRLTVV.